This T cell receptor (beta chain) was found in a study of blood T cell repertoires in COVID-19. Study-wide background: Researchers got acute and convalescent COVID-19 samples from the United States, Italy and Spain.

V was cut by 1 base and J by 0 bases, with 13 bases left in between. There are 17 residues in the CDR3. Germline CDR1 reads SGHAT; CDR2 reads FQNNGV. In the study's own analysis: The assay estimated nucleated cells by amplifying reference gene primers. Profiling relied on immunoSEQ multiplex PCR, and the TCRdb table lists in-frame clones only, not all of them. V and J calls and clone size are as listed in that table; D and trimming were resolved from the DNA. This table has more than 95,000 clones, approximately 91% appearing once. The chain joins TRBV11-2 to TRBJ2-1, with TRBD2 as a possible D gene (6 bases). What was sequenced was peripheral blood. The sequence was collected from a human donor in a cohort sampled during active COVID-19. The CDR3 nucleotides are TGTGCCAGCAGCTTAGGGGTGAGCGGGCCCTCCTACAATGAGCAGTTCTTC. This codes for CASSLGVSGPSYNEQFF.